Below are 12 T cell receptor beta chains sequenced from a single sample in a study of radiotherapy plus CTLA-4 blockade in lung cancer listed by TCRdb under 2018. The library came from the immunoSEQ multiplex PCR assay. In its TCRdb copy, this immuneACCESS table keeps in-frame sequences only and misses some clones. Where compared with another copy, unresolved V genes explain less than half of these, and the others have no known cause. This sample lists 45,000 or so clones; nearly 90% were detected once. In total, the top ten clones hold almost 8% of the sample. Source: peripheral blood, taken from a patient treated with radiotherapy plus ipilimumab. The receptors were sampled from a human donor with non-small cell lung cancer whose response to radiotherapy plus ipilimumab could not be evaluated.

The rearrangement joins TRBV6-6 to TRBJ1-1; a weak D match, TRBD1 (6 bases). Per the germline V gene, CDR1 is MNHNY and CDR2 is SVGAGI (reference sequence). This CDR3 is 15 amino acids long. V was shortened by 5 bases and J by 2 bases, with 15 bases between the two germline ends. The CDR3 reads CASSLRQALNTEAFF. The CDR3 DNA sequence: TGTGCCAGCAGTCTGAGACAGGCCCTTAACACTGAAGCTTTCTTT.

The chain recombines TRBV19 with TRBJ2-5, with TRBD2 as a possible D gene (7 bases). The CDR3 contains 14 residues. Germline V gene sequence: CDR1 LNHDA, CDR2 SQIVND (reference sequence). The V end lost 5 bases, the J end lost 5 bases, and 15 bases lay between the germline ends. CDR3 sequence (DNA): TGTGCCAGTAGTCAACTACGGGGGGCGGAGACCCAGTACTTC. It specifies CASSQLRGAETQYF.

The chain combines TRBV27 with TRBJ1-2; 7 bases are shared with TRBD1. V lost 3 bases, J lost 1 base, and 5 bases stayed unmatched. The CDR3 totals 15 residues. Looked up from germline, CDR1 is MNHEY and CDR2 is SMNVEV (reference sequence). The CDR3 nucleotides read TGTGCCAGCAGTTTTGGGCAGGGGGTTAACTATGGCTACACCTTC. Its translation: CASSFGQGVNYGYTF.

This rearrangement joins TRBV28 to TRBJ1-2; tentatively, D is TRBD1 (5 bases). Germline CDR1 reads MDHEN; CDR2 reads SYDVKM. Trimming took off 10 bases at V and 6 bases at J, with 9 bases between the two ends. This CDR3 region has 10 residues. The CDR3 spells CAIFRDGYTF. For the CDR3, the DNA is TGTGCCATCTTCAGGGATGGCTACACCTTC.

The rearrangement links TRBV28 to TRBJ2-7; TRBD2 aligns across 9 bases. Germline lookup yields CDR1 MDHEN and CDR2 SYDVKM. The CDR3 totals 13 residues. V trimming: 2 bases; J trimming: 4 bases; junction bases outside the gene matches: 0. In DNA form, the CDR3 reads TGTGCCAGCAGTTTAGCGGGAGGGTACGAGCAGTACTTC. Amino acids: CASSLAGGYEQYF.

The count of this clone is one. The chain links TRBV2 to TRBJ1-4, with 11 bases identical to TRBD1. Per germline, CDR1 SNHLY and CDR2 FYNNEI. With 8 bases clipped from V and 7 bases from J, the junction kept 6 bases outside the gene matches. CDR3 length: 14 amino acids. This CDR3 is CASASGTGGEKLFF. CDR3 in DNA: TGTGCCAGCGCCTCCGGGACAGGGGGTGAAAAACTGTTTTTT.

The V call is TRBV4-3, the J call TRBJ2-7; D uncertain. Germline-derived CDR1 and CDR2 are LGHNA and YSLEER. V dropped 4 bases and J dropped 0 bases, with 13 bases sitting between them. The CDR3 runs 15 residues. CDR3 coding DNA: TGCGCCAGCAGCCGTGAACGGTCGCTCTCCTACGAGCAGTACTTC. Translated: CASSRERSLSYEQYF.

The rearrangement uses TRBV9 and TRBJ2-5, with 9 bases matching TRBD2. The CDR3 contains 16 residues. The trim removed 0 bases at V and 4 bases at J, leaving 7 bases unmatched. Germline assignment: CDR1 SGDLS and CDR2 YYNGEE. CDR3 sequence: CASSVGAGGRPETQYF. The CDR3, as DNA: TGTGCCAGCAGCGTAGGGGCGGGGGGGCGGCCAGAGACCCAGTACTTC.

V usage is TRBV5-6 and J usage is TRBJ1-1; 8 positions agree with TRBD1. This CDR3 comprises 15 residues. Trimming took 2 bases from V and 1 from J; bases not matched to a gene: 4. The germline V gene has CDR1 SGHDT and CDR2 YYEEEE. Here the CDR3 DNA reads TGTGCCAGCAGCTTTCGGGGGACAGGGAACACTGAAGCTTTCTTT. Its translation: CASSFRGTGNTEAFF.

CDR3 residues: CASSADSAVQYF. The DNA of the CDR3 is TGTGCCAGCAGTGCAGACTCAGCTGTGCAGTACTTC. The rearrangement joins TRBV7-9 to TRBJ2-7; no reliable D call. V gave up 6 bases and J gave up 9 bases, with 15 bases separating them. The CDR3 contains 12 residues. In germline, CDR1 is SEHNR, CDR2 FQNEAQ (reference sequence). The whole variable domain, filled in from reference TRBV7-9 and TRBJ2-7, reads DTGVSQNPRHKITKRGQNVTFRCDPISEHNRLYWYRQTLGQGPEFLTYFQNEAQLEKSRLLSDRFSAERPKGSFSTLEIQRTEQGDSAMYLCASSADSAVQYFGPGTRLTVT.

The V gene is TRBV9, the J gene TRBJ2-2, with TRBD1 as a possible D gene (6 bases). V was pared by 3 bases and J by 6 bases, with 18 bases between. Germline CDR1 reads SGDLS; CDR2 reads YYNGEE. CDR3 length equals 16 residues. CDR3 nucleotides: TGTGCCAGCAGCGGACACCCGGACAGAAGGGCCGGGGAGCTGTTTTTT. Its translation is CASSGHPDRRAGELFF.

The chain uses TRBV18 and TRBJ1-6; 8 bases are shared with TRBD1. Germline-derived CDR1 and CDR2 are KGHSH and LQKENI. The CDR3 consists of 15 residues. Trimming took 2 bases from V and 9 from J; bases not matched to a gene: 6. The CDR3 protein is CASSPDIRGPSPLHF. CDR3 nucleotides: TGTGCCAGCTCACCAGACATCAGGGGGCCTTCACCCCTCCACTTT.